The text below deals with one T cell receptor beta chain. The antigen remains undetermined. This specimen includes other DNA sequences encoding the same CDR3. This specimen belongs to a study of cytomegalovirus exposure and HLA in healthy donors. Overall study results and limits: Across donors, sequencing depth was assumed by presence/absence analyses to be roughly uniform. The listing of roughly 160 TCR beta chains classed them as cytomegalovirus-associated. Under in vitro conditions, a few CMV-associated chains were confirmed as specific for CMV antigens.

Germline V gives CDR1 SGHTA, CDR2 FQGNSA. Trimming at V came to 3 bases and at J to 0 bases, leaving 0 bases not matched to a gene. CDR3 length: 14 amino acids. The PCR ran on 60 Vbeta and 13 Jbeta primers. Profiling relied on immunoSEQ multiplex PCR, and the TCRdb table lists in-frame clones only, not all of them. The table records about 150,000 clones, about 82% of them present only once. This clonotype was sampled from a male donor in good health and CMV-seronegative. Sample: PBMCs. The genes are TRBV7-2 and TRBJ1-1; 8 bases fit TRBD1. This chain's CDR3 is CASSLDRVNTEAFF. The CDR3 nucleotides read TGTGCCAGCAGCTTGGACAGGGTGAACACTGAAGCTTTCTTT.